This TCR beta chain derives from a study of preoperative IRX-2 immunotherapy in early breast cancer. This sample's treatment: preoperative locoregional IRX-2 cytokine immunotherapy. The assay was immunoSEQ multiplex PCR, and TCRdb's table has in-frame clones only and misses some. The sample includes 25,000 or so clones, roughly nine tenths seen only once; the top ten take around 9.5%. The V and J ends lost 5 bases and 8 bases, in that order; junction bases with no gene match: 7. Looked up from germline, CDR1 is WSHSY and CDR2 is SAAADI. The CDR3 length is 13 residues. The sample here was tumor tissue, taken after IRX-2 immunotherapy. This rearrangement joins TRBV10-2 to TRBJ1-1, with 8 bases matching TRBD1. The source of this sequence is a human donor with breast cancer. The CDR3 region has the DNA TGCGCCAGCAGTCGAGACAGGGGCAAAGAAGCTTTCTTT. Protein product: CASSRDRGKEAFF.